This entry lists 9 T cell receptor beta chains sequenced from one sample in a study of T cells in Graves' hyperthyroidism and ophthalmopathy. The TCR beta CDR3 regions underwent amplification using RNA transcripts as the source. Primed by the HTBI set, a first-round RT-PCR was run on the TCR CDR3. TCRdb re-analysed the multiplex PCR reads in MiXCR, keeping a single row per CDR3 protein. The sample contains about 510,000 distinct CDR3 sequences, about 15% of which appear only once. Sequenced input: blood. The receptor source for this set is a woman between 40 and 50 years old with Graves' hyperthyroidism.

In its sample, this clonotype was seen a few times. The rearrangement uses TRBV6-1 and TRBJ2-6; D gene uncertain. Germline V lookup: CDR1 MNHNS, CDR2 SASEGT. Deletions cut 4 bases from V and 0 bases from J, with 7 bases between. The CDR3 runs 15 residues. CDR3 sequence (DNA): TGTGCCAGCAGTGCGAAAAGCTCTGGGGCCAACGTCCTGACTTTC. Protein: CASSAKSSGANVLTF.

This clonotype was seen more than once but under ten times. The chain combines TRBV19 with TRBJ1-5; D is unclear. Germline CDR1 is LNHDA and CDR2 is SQIVND (reference sequence). The CDR3 is made up of 13 amino acids. V dropped 4 bases and J dropped 6 bases, with 10 bases sitting between them. The CDR3 spells CASSRGHGQPQHF. CDR3 in DNA: TGTGCCAGTAGTAGGGGTCACGGTCAGCCCCAGCATTTT.

This clonotype was observed at least ten times. The chain joins TRBV27 to TRBJ2-1; D may be TRBD2 (6 bases). The CDR3 is 16 residues long. Trimming took 4 bases from V and 2 from J, leaving 15 bases between them. CDR1 is MNHEY, CDR2 SMNVEV, per germline (reference sequence). CDR3 sequence reads: CASSSQRGGPYNEQFF. The DNA for the CDR3 is TGTGCCAGCAGTTCACAAAGGGGAGGCCCCTACAATGAGCAGTTCTTC.

In its sample, this clonotype was seen a few times. This sequence may be a read error, since a much larger clone differs from it by one base. This likely comes from a read error, as the CDR3 has no conserved phenylalanine or tryptophan at its end. The rearrangement uses TRBV18 and TRBJ1-1; 7 bases agree with TRBD1. CDR3 length equals 13 residues. V was pared by 8 bases and J by 0 bases, with 3 bases of the junction left unmatched. Germline V CDR1 and CDR2: KGHSH, LQKENI. CDR3 coding DNA: TGTGCCAGCGGGACAGACATGAACACTGAAGCTTTCCTT. It encodes CASGTDMNTEAFL.

The table lists this clonotype with many counts. The chain recombines TRBV28 with TRBJ1-5; 11 bases map to TRBD1. J was trimmed by 7 bases and V by 3 bases; bases with no gene match: 11. The germline CDR1 and CDR2 sequences are MDHEN and SYDVKM. The CDR3 contains 17 residues. CDR3 sequence (DNA): TGTGCCAGCAGTTTCCACGAAGGACAGGGGGCGAGGCAGCCCCAGCATTTT. Its translation is CASSFHEGQGARQPQHF.

This clonotype was picked up a small number of times. One base away lies a much larger clone, so this may be a sequencing read error. The genes are TRBV7-3 and TRBJ2-7; D tentatively reads TRBD1 or TRBD2 (5 bases each). The CDR3 runs 13 residues. Germline V gene data show CDR1 as SGHTA and CDR2 as FQGTGA. Trimming took 5 bases from V and 2 from J, leaving 10 bases between them. Here the CDR3 reads CASSPGATYEQYF. Written as DNA, the CDR3 is TGTGCCAGCAGCCCCGGGGCTACCTACGAGCAGTACTTC.

This clonotype appeared many times. V gene TRBV3-1 combines with J gene TRBJ2-3, with D perhaps TRBD1 or TRBD2 (5 bases each). Trimming pared 3 bases from V and 4 bases from J, leaving 14 bases between. CDR3 length equals 15 residues. Germline V lookup: CDR1 LGHDT, CDR2 YNNKEL (reference sequence). The CDR3 region is CASSHKGPNADTQYF. CDR3 coding DNA: TGTGCCAGCAGCCATAAGGGACCCAACGCAGATACGCAGTATTTT.

There are many counts of this clonotype. The genes are TRBV7-2 and TRBJ1-3, with D uncertain. The CDR3 loop spans 15 amino acids. Between the trimmed V and J ends, which lost 1 base and 3 bases, there was a span of 10 bases. Germline-derived CDR1 and CDR2 are SGHTA and FQGNSA. CDR3 DNA: TGTGCCAGCAGCTTAGAGGGCGTATATGGAAACACCATATATTTT. It yields the protein CASSLEGVYGNTIYF.

This clonotype showed up just a few times. This rearrangement joins TRBV18 to TRBJ1-3; the match to TRBD1 covers 10 bases. The V gene's germline CDR1 is KGHSH and CDR2 LQKENI. This CDR3 has 18 residues. J lost 0 bases, V lost 2 bases, and 7 bases had no gene match. CDR3 sequence: CASSPVMTGGLSGNTIYF. The CDR3 coding sequence is TGTGCCAGCTCACCAGTGATGACAGGGGGCCTCTCTGGAAACACCATATATTTT.